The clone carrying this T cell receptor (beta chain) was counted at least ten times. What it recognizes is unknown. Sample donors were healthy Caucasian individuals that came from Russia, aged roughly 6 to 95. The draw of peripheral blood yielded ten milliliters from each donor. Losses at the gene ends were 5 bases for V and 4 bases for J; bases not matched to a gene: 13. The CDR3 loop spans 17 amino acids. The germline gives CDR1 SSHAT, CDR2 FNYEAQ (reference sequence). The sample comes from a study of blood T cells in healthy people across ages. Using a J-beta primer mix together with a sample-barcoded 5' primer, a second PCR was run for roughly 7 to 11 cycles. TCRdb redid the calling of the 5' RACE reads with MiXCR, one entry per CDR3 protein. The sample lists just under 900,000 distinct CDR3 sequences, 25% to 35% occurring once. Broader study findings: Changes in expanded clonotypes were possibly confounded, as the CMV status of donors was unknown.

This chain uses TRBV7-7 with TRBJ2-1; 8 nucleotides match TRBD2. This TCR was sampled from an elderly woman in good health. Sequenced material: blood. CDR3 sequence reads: CASSPLAGSRPYNEQFF. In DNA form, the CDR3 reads TGTGCCAGCAGCCCCTTAGCGGGGAGCCGACCTTACAATGAGCAGTTCTTC.